These T cell receptor beta chains were read from a single sample in a study of blood T cell repertoires in COVID-19. Method: immunoSEQ multiplex PCR; TCRdb's copy keeps in-frame clones and lacks some. The table has approximately 230,000 clones, 80% to 90% seen once. The sample comprised PBMCs or T cells enriched from blood (not recorded which). Receptors were obtained from a man younger than 35 who had recovered from COVID-19. Each CDR3 is given without its conserved first and last residue. Each record gives: CDR3 protein, V gene, J gene, clone size. Rows may omit the clone size; those that give it use once, few, many or a size class.

CDR3 protein: ASSLQDSHTDTQY
V gene: TRBV27
J gene: TRBJ2-3
clone size: .

CDR3 protein: ASRPGL
V gene: TRBV7-9
J gene: TRBJ2-4
clone size: .

CDR3 protein: ASSLEGAGYNEQF
V gene: TRBV11-2
J gene: TRBJ2-1
clone size: .

CDR3 protein: ASSTPGGWSEQY
V gene: TRBV19
J gene: TRBJ2-7
clone size: once

CDR3 protein: ASSLAEGVGYT
V gene: TRBV7-9
J gene: TRBJ1-2
clone size: .

CDR3 protein: ASSIRGAADQPQH
V gene: TRBV19
J gene: TRBJ1-5
clone size: .

CDR3 protein: ASSLVTGSSYEQY
V gene: TRBV28
J gene: TRBJ2-7
clone size: few

CDR3 protein: ASSQDGPAGGFTDTQY
V gene: TRBV4-2
J gene: TRBJ2-3
clone size: .

CDR3 protein: ASSESGGFDGELF
V gene: TRBV2
J gene: TRBJ2-2
clone size: .

CDR3 protein: ASSPPAGSGIY
V gene: TRBV18
J gene: TRBJ1-3
clone size: .

CDR3 protein: ASSLTSITDTQY
V gene: TRBV6-5
J gene: TRBJ2-3
clone size: .

CDR3 protein: ASTGLSEKLF
V gene: TRBV19
J gene: TRBJ1-4
clone size: .

CDR3 protein: ASSLATAYGYT
V gene: TRBV7-9
J gene: TRBJ1-2
clone size: .

CDR3 protein: ASSPDQNAGGASSYEQY
V gene: TRBV7-6
J gene: TRBJ2-7
clone size: few

CDR3 protein: ASSIQGYQPQH
V gene: TRBV19
J gene: TRBJ1-5
clone size: few

CDR3 protein: ASLFARDSCHEQY
V gene: TRBV10-1
J gene: TRBJ2-7
clone size: .

CDR3 protein: ASSLDGGRAYNEQF
V gene: TRBV5-1
J gene: TRBJ2-1
clone size: .

CDR3 protein: AISEVGLAGVSAQETQY
V gene: TRBV10-3
J gene: TRBJ2-5
clone size: .

CDR3 protein: ASSSGQPNEKLF
V gene: TRBV5-1
J gene: TRBJ1-4
clone size: .

CDR3 protein: ASSAQGAGQPQH
V gene: TRBV7-2
J gene: TRBJ1-5
clone size: .

CDR3 protein: ASSWEPRQPQH
V gene: TRBV27
J gene: TRBJ1-5
clone size: once

CDR3 protein: ATGGLGTQETQY
V gene: TRBV25-1
J gene: TRBJ2-5
clone size: .

CDR3 protein: AIRGTSGSSYNEQF
V gene: TRBV10-3
J gene: TRBJ2-1
clone size: .

CDR3 protein: AWGTWGTALSGNTIY
V gene: TRBV30
J gene: TRBJ1-3
clone size: .

CDR3 protein: ASSPLGQETQY
V gene: TRBV4-1
J gene: TRBJ2-5
clone size: .

CDR3 protein: ASSEGQGQGWGGYT
V gene: TRBV6-1
J gene: TRBJ1-2
clone size: .

CDR3 protein: ASSPAVVAENQETQY
V gene: TRBV13
J gene: TRBJ2-5
clone size: once

CDR3 protein: ASSLGGTNQETQY
V gene: TRBV7-6
J gene: TRBJ2-5
clone size: .

CDR3 protein: ASSLGGRPQY
V gene: TRBV5-4
J gene: TRBJ2-7
clone size: few

CDR3 protein: ASSPGQQSYEQY
V gene: TRBV5-6
J gene: TRBJ2-7
clone size: .

CDR3 protein: ASRQPTGRNQPQH
V gene: TRBV28
J gene: TRBJ1-5
clone size: once

CDR3 protein: ASSQTPGGEYEQY
V gene: TRBV4-1
J gene: TRBJ2-7
clone size: .

CDR3 protein: ASSLAGVPTDTQY
V gene: TRBV2
J gene: TRBJ2-3
clone size: .

CDR3 protein: ASSPNTGGVASCN
V gene: TRBV19
J gene: TRBJ2-4
clone size: few

CDR3 protein: ANGQGNQPQH
V gene: TRBV28
J gene: TRBJ1-5
clone size: .

CDR3 protein: AWNGAGSYNSPLH
V gene: TRBV30
J gene: TRBJ1-6
clone size: .

CDR3 protein: ASSNPTGVLT
V gene: TRBV19
J gene: TRBJ2-6
clone size: .

CDR3 protein: ASSSSGSPEAF
V gene: TRBV11-3
J gene: TRBJ1-1
clone size: .

CDR3 protein: ASSQQYTGELF
V gene: TRBV14
J gene: TRBJ2-2
clone size: once

CDR3 protein: ASGPFANEKLF
V gene: TRBV5-4
J gene: TRBJ1-4
clone size: .

CDR3 protein: ASLEPFYGYT
V gene: TRBV6-5
J gene: TRBJ1-2
clone size: .

CDR3 protein: ASSPSGSPEAF
V gene: TRBV5-1
J gene: TRBJ1-1
clone size: .

CDR3 protein: ASSFKGGEKLF
V gene: TRBV3-1/TRBV3-2
J gene: TRBJ1-4
clone size: .

CDR3 protein: ASSIRSSGTSYEQY
V gene: TRBV7-9
J gene: TRBJ2-7
clone size: .

CDR3 protein: ASNGLAGGSDTQY
V gene: TRBV5-1
J gene: TRBJ2-3
clone size: .

CDR3 protein: ASSQEAGFSYEQY
V gene: TRBV4-2
J gene: TRBJ2-7
clone size: .

CDR3 protein: ASSQDIGTGLDYGYT
V gene: TRBV4-2
J gene: TRBJ1-2
clone size: .

CDR3 protein: ASGRGAGGIDEQF
V gene: TRBV5-1
J gene: TRBJ2-1
clone size: .

CDR3 protein: ASSLGDRGSLSDVLT
V gene: TRBV5-1
J gene: TRBJ2-6
clone size: .

CDR3 protein: ASSLGRTGGKKETQY
V gene: TRBV5-8
J gene: TRBJ2-5
clone size: .

CDR3 protein: ASSINYRVSGNTIY
V gene: TRBV7-9
J gene: TRBJ1-3
clone size: .

CDR3 protein: ASRVQGSSYEQY
V gene: TRBV28
J gene: TRBJ2-7
clone size: .

CDR3 protein: ASSVFDSLMNTEAF
V gene: TRBV25-1
J gene: TRBJ1-1
clone size: .

CDR3 protein: ASNEPGGHTEAF
V gene: TRBV5-6
J gene: TRBJ1-1
clone size: .

CDR3 protein: ASSEGGRSTDTQY
V gene: TRBV6-1
J gene: TRBJ2-3
clone size: .